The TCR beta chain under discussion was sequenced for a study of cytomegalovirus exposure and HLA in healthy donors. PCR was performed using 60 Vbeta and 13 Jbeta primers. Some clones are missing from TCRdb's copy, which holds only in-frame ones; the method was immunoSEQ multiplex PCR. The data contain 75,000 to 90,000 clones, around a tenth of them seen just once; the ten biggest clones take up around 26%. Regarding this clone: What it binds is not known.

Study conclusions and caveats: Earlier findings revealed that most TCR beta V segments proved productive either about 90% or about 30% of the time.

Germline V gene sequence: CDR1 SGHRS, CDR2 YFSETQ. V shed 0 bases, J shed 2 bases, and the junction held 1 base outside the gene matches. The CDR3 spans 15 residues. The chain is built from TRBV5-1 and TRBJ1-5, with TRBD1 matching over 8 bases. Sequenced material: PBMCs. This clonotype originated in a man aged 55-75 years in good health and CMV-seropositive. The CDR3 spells CASSLGGQGNQPQHF. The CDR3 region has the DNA TGCGCCAGCAGCTTGGGGGGACAGGGCAATCAGCCCCAGCATTTT.